What follows are 18 T cell receptor beta chains derived from one specimen sequenced in a study of cytomegalovirus exposure and HLA in healthy donors. The PCR contained 60 Vbeta and 13 Jbeta primers. Only in-frame clones appear in the TCRdb table, and some are missing; sequencing was by immunoSEQ multiplex PCR. This sample has roughly 140,000 clones; around 83% occur once, and the top ten carry around 4.3%. Sequenced sample: PBMCs. The receptors shown here come from a man between 40 and 49 years old in good health and CMV-seropositive.

The chain has TRBV30 and TRBJ1-4; 10 bases are a match to TRBD1. J lost 2 bases, V lost 4 bases, and 7 bases had no gene match. This CDR3 region has 16 residues. Germline V gives CDR1 GTSNPN, CDR2 SVGIG (reference sequence). For the CDR3, the DNA is TGTGCCTGGATGGACAGGGGGAGGTCGACTAATGAAAAACTGTTTTTT. This translates into CAWMDRGRSTNEKLFF.

This clone was seen a single time. V usage is TRBV5-1 and J usage is TRBJ2-1, with 8 nucleotides matching TRBD1. The ends lost 5 bases at V and 4 bases at J; junction bases unmatched: 8. Germline CDR1 is SGHRS and CDR2 is YFSETQ. There are 15 residues in the CDR3. The CDR3 protein is CASRHRQGPYNEQFF. The CDR3 DNA sequence: TGCGCCAGCAGACACAGACAGGGGCCGTACAATGAGCAGTTCTTC.

V and J are TRBV14 and TRBJ2-6; D is unresolved. V was trimmed by 0 bases and J by 0 bases, leaving 6 bases between them. The CDR3 totals 16 residues. Germline V lookup: CDR1 SGHDN, CDR2 FVKESK. In DNA form, the CDR3 reads TGTGCCAGCAGCCAAGAGCGACACTCTGGGGCCAACGTCCTGACTTTC. It codes for CASSQERHSGANVLTF. Looking up the rest from reference TRBV14 and TRBJ2-6 gives the full variable domain: EAGVTQFPSHSVIEKGQTVTLRCDPISGHDNLYWYRRVMGKEIKFLLHFVKESKQDESGMPNNRFLAERTGGTYSTLKVQPAELEDSGVYFCASSQERHSGANVLTFGAGSRLTVL.

The chain carries TRBV11-3 and TRBJ2-1, with 8 positions matching TRBD2. Germline CDR1 reads SGHNT; CDR2 reads YENEEA. The V segment lost 3 bases and the J segment 3 bases; nucleotides outside the gene matches: 1. The CDR3 loop spans 14 amino acids. The CDR3 here is CASSFGGDYNEQFF. The CDR3 region has the DNA TGTGCCAGCAGCTTCGGGGGGGACTACAATGAGCAGTTCTTC.

This sequence joins TRBV11-2 and TRBJ1-2, with 8 bases that match TRBD1. CDR1 and CDR2 (germline): SGHAT, FQNNGV. The CDR3 has 15 residues. The V and J ends lost 3 bases and 3 bases, in that order; junction bases with no gene match: 6. CDR3 DNA sequence: TGTGCCAGCAGCTTGGGCCCAGGGGGCGACTATGGCTACACCTTC. Its protein product is CASSLGPGGDYGYTF.

The chain carries TRBV6-1 and TRBJ2-7, with a tentative D call TRBD2 (5 bases). The V gene lost 8 bases and the J gene lost 7 bases, with 18 bases spanning the gap. The CDR3 spans 13 residues. Germline CDR1 reads MNHNS; CDR2 reads SASEGT. The CDR3 reads CASDSTRGPEQYF. The DNA of the CDR3 is TGTGCCAGCGACTCCACACGAGGGCCGGAGCAGTACTTC.

The CDR3 sequence is CASSFQGATNEKLFF. CDR3 bases: TGCGCCAGCAGCTTCCAGGGGGCCACTAATGAAAAACTGTTTTTT. The chain uses TRBV5-1 and TRBJ1-4, with 8 bases matching TRBD1. Germline trimming cut 2 bases from V and 2 bases from J; bases unmatched to any gene: 2. The CDR3 contains 15 residues. CDR1 and CDR2 from the germline V gene are SGHRS and YFSETQ.

The chain recombines TRBV27 with TRBJ2-7; D gene unclear. V was clipped by 3 bases and J by 0 bases, with 9 bases between them. There are 14 residues in the CDR3. The V gene's germline CDR1 is MNHEY and CDR2 SMNVEV (reference sequence). CDR3 sequence reads: CASSLGMHSYEQYF. The CDR3 DNA reads TGTGCCAGCAGTTTGGGCATGCACTCCTACGAGCAGTACTTC.

V and J are TRBV2 and TRBJ1-2, with D possibly matching TRBD1 (5 bases). Trimming took off 8 bases at V and 1 base at J, with 8 bases between the two ends. CDR1 is SNHLY and CDR2 is FYNNEI in the germline V gene. The CDR3 is 12 amino acids. The DNA of the CDR3 is TGTGCCAGCCCCAGGGTTAACTATGGCTACACCTTC. Translating it yields CASPRVNYGYTF.

The chain joins TRBV2 to TRBJ2-7; tentative D call: TRBD2 (5 bases). The CDR3 covers 12 residues. CDR1 and CDR2 from the germline V gene are SNHLY and FYNNEI. V was clipped by 7 bases and J by 7 bases, with 14 bases between them. The CDR3 DNA sequence: TGTGCCAGCAACGCGGCGGGCTGGGAGCAGTACTTC. As protein: CASNAAGWEQYF.

This chain uses TRBV19 with TRBJ2-7, with TRBD2 matching over 14 bases. Trimming took 4 bases from V and 3 from J; bases not matched to a gene: 5. Germline CDR1 reads LNHDA; CDR2 reads SQIVND (reference sequence). The CDR3 runs 16 residues. The CDR3 spells CASSKYGTSGGYEQYF. The CDR3 DNA reads TGTGCCAGTAGTAAATACGGGACTAGCGGGGGCTACGAGCAGTACTTC.

The rearrangement uses TRBV7-2 and TRBJ1-2; TRBD1 matches at 8 bases. This CDR3 contains 14 residues. CDR1 and CDR2 (germline): SGHTA, FQGNSA. The trim removed 5 bases at V and 3 bases at J, leaving 5 bases unmatched. CDR3 residues: CASSITGGDYGYTF. CDR3 nucleotide sequence: TGTGCCAGCAGCATAACAGGGGGGGACTATGGCTACACCTTC. The full variable domain, in which reference TRBV7-2 and TRBJ1-2 provide the parts outside the CDR3, is GAGVSQSPSNKVTEKGKDVELRCDPISGHTALYWYRQSLGQGLEFLIYFQGNSAPDKSGLPSDRFSAERTGGSVSTLTIQRTQQEDSAVYLCASSITGGDYGYTFGSGTRLTVV.

The chain employs TRBV6-4 and TRBJ2-2; 9 nucleotides align to TRBD1. J lost 4 bases, V lost 6 bases, and 6 bases had no gene match. The V gene's germline CDR1 is MRHNA and CDR2 SNTAGT. This CDR3 comprises 15 residues. CDR3 region: CASRLQGAGTGELFF. The DNA of the CDR3 is TGTGCCAGCAGACTACAGGGGGCTGGCACCGGGGAGCTGTTTTTT.

The table lists this clone with a count of one. The DNA of the CDR3 is TGTGCTAGTGGCACCATGACAGGGGCTCGGTTTCAGCCCCAGCATTTT. This codes for CASGTMTGARFQPQHF. The chain has TRBV12-5 and TRBJ1-5, with 8 bases aligning to TRBD1. Trimming took 6 bases from V and 6 from J; bases not matched to a gene: 13. Germline V gene lookup returns CDR1 LGHNT and CDR2 FRNRAP. CDR3 length: 16 amino acids.

The DNA of the CDR3 is TGTGCCAGCTCACCGATAGATGACTATGGCTACACCTTC. It translates to CASSPIDDYGYTF. The chain has TRBV18 and TRBJ1-2; D unclear. The CDR3 sequence is 13 residues long. Trimming left V 3 bases short and J 3 bases short, with 8 bases between. The germline V gene encodes CDR1 KGHSH and CDR2 LQKENI.

The chain carries TRBV10-2 and TRBJ2-6, with D perhaps matching TRBD1 (5 bases). With 7 bases removed from V and 2 bases from J, the gap between germline ends came to 12 bases. Germline V gene data show CDR1 as WSHSY and CDR2 as SAAADI. This CDR3 has 15 residues. CDR3 sequence reads: CASTGKDTGANVLTF. The CDR3 DNA is TGCGCCAGCACAGGGAAGGATACTGGGGCCAACGTCCTGACTTTC.

The chain joins TRBV15 to TRBJ1-4, with D possibly TRBD1 on 5 matching bases. The V gene's germline CDR1 is LNHNV and CDR2 YYDKDF (reference sequence). V lost 2 bases and J lost 5, with 9 bases in between. The CDR3 has 14 amino acids. The DNA of the CDR3 is TGTGCCACCAGCAGACAGACAGAGAATGAAAAACTGTTTTTT. Translating gives CATSRQTENEKLFF. Full variable domain (remainder filled in from reference TRBV15 and TRBJ1-4): DAMVIQNPRYQVTQFGKPVTLSCSQTLNHNVMYWYQQKSSQAPKLLFHYYDKDFNNEADTPDNFQSRRPNTSFCFLDIRSPGLGDTAMYLCATSRQTENEKLFFGSGTQLSVL.

This clone came up once. The chain joins TRBV2 to TRBJ2-4, with 12 bases lining up with TRBD1. This CDR3 has 14 amino acids. Germline CDR1 SNHLY, CDR2 FYNNEI. Losses at the gene ends were 4 bases for V and 8 bases for J; bases not matched to a gene: 3. The CDR3 sequence is CASSGGQGADIQYF. The CDR3 nucleotides are TGTGCCAGCAGTGGGGGACAGGGGGCGGACATTCAGTACTTC.